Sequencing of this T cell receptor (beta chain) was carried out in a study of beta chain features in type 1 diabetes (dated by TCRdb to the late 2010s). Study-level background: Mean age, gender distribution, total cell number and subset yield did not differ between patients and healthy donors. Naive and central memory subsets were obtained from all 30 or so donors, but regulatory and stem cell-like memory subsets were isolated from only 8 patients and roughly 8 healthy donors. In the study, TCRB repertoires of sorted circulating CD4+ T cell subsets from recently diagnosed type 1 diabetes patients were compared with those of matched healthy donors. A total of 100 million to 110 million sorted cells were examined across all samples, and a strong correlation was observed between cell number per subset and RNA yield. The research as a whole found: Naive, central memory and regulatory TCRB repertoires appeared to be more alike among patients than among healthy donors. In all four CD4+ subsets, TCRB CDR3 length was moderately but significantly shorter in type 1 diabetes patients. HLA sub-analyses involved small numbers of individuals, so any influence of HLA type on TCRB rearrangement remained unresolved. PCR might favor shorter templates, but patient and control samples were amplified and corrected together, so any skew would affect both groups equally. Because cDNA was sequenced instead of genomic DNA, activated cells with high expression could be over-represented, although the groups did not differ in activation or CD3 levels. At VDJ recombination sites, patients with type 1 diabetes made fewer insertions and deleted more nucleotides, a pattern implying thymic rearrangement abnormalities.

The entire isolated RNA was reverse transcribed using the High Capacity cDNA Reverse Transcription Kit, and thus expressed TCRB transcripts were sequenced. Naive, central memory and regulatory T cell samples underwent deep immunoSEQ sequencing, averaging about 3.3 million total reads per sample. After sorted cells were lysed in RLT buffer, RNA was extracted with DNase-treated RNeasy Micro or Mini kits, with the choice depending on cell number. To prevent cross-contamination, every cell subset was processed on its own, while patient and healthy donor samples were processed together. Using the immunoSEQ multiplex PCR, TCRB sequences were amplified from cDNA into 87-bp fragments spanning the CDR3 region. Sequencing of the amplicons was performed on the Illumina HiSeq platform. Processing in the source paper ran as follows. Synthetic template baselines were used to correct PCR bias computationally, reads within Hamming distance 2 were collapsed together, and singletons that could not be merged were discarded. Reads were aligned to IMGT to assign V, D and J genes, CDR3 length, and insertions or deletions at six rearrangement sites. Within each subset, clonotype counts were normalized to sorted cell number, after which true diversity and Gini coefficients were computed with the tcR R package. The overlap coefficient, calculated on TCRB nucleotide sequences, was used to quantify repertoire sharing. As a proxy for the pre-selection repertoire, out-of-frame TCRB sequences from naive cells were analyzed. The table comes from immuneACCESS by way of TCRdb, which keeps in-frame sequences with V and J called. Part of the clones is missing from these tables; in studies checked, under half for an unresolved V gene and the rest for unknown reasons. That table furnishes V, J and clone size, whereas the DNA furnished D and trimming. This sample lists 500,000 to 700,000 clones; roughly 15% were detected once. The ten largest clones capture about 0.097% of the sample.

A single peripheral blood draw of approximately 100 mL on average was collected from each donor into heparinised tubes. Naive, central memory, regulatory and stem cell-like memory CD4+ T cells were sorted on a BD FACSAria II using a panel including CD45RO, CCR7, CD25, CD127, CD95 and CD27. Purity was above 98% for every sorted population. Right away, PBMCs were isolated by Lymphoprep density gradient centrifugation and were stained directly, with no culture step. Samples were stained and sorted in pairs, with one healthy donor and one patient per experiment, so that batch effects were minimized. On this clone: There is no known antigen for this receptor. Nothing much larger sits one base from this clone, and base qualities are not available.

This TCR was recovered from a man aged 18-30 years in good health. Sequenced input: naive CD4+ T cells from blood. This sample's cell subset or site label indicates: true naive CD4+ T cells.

DNA sequence: TGTGCCAGCAGTGCCCCGGGACTAGCGAACATAGCGGTGCAGTACTTC. This translates into CASSAPGLANIAVQYF. The rearranged chain carries TRBV25-1 and TRBJ2-7, and 10 junction bases match TRBD2. The CDR3 sequence holds 16 residues, the cysteine and phenylalanine included. Of all the DNA, just the CDR3 is kept, 48 bases in frame from base 1. Here V drops 4 bases and J drops 9 bases, and the junction holds 15 bases not matched to any gene. Taken from the germline V gene, the CDR1 and CDR2 loops are MGHDK and SYGVNS.